This record looks at one T cell receptor beta chain sequence and its context. The junction departs from germline at one end; a sequencing error may be responsible. TCRdb called the reads again in MiXCR, with one record for every CDR3 protein. Here the sample spans around 630,000 distinct CDR3 sequences, more than 20% being singletons. These data belong to a study of T cell repertoires in cytomegalovirus infection. Germline CDR1 reads SQVTM; CDR2 reads ANQGSEA. The CDR3 sequence is 10 residues long. This chain uses TRBV29-1 with TRBJ1-2; D unresolved. What was sequenced was CD8+ T cells from PBMCs. The clonotype was recovered from a human donor in good health (CMV status not recorded). Some clones in this sample may be carry-over from other donors' samples. The CDR3: CSVGGFGDTF. CDR3 sequence (DNA): TGCAGCGTTGGCGGGTTTGGCGACACCTTC.